Each of the 19 T cell receptor beta chains below was sequenced from the same sample in a study of control samples from healthy donors and cancer patients. Method: immunoSEQ multiplex PCR; TCRdb's copy keeps in-frame clones and lacks some. This sample has around 120,000 clones; over 90% occur once, and the top ten carry 2.6%. Specimen: blood. The source is a man under 40 in good health.

The rearrangement uses TRBV2 and TRBJ1-6; 10 positions agree with TRBD1. This CDR3 is built from 15 residues. V was pared by 6 bases and J by 6 bases, with 5 bases of the junction left unmatched. Germline CDR1 SNHLY, CDR2 FYNNEI. The CDR3, as DNA: TGTGCCAGCAGGGGGGGGACAGGGGTTAATTCACCCCTCCACTTT. Translation gives CASRGGTGVNSPLHF. Drawing the rest from reference TRBV2 and TRBJ1-6, the complete variable domain is EPEVTQTPSHQVTQMGQEVILRCVPISNHLYFYWYRQILGQKVEFLVSFYNNEISEKSEIFDDQFSVERPDGSNFTLKIRSTKLEDSAMYFCASRGGTGVNSPLHFGNGTRLTVT.

The chain joins TRBV19 to TRBJ1-1, with D maybe TRBD1 (5 bases). Trimming cost V 7 bases and J 0 bases, with 15 bases left between them. There are 15 residues in the CDR3. Germline CDR1 LNHDA, CDR2 SQIVND (reference sequence). The CDR3 bases are TGTGCCAGTACTCTCAGACAGCTCGTGAACACTGAAGCTTTCTTT. Its translation is CASTLRQLVNTEAFF.

The chain carries TRBV6-1 and TRBJ1-5, with 7 bases that match TRBD1. J gave up 0 bases and V 2 bases, and 7 bases lay outside the gene matches. The CDR3 totals 17 residues. CDR1 and CDR2 (germline): MNHNS, SASEGT. The CDR3 region has the DNA TGTGCCAGCAGTGAACGGGGACAGTCGTATAGCAATCAGCCCCAGCATTTT. Translating it yields CASSERGQSYSNQPQHF.

V usage is TRBV4-1 and J usage is TRBJ2-7, with 10 bases that match TRBD2. The CDR3 covers 15 residues. Losses at the gene ends were 1 base for V and 2 bases for J; bases not matched to a gene: 2. The germline CDR1 and CDR2 sequences are MGHRA and YSYEKL. This chain's CDR3 is CASSQGTSGAYEQYF. The CDR3 bases are TGCGCCAGCAGCCAAGGAACTAGCGGGGCCTACGAGCAGTACTTC.

This chain uses TRBV6-4 with TRBJ2-5; weak D call: TRBD1 (6 bases). The germline gives CDR1 MRHNA, CDR2 SNTAGT. There are 16 residues in the CDR3. V was cut by 8 bases and J by 4 bases, with 23 bases left in between. CDR3: CASPKAPGHKRETQYF. CDR3 nucleotides: TGTGCCAGCCCGAAAGCCCCGGGACACAAAAGAGAGACCCAGTACTTC.

The chain is built from TRBV7-8 and TRBJ2-3; D is perhaps TRBD2 (5 bases). V lost 0 bases and J 0 bases, leaving 7 bases between the germline ends. The CDR3 totals 15 residues. CDR1 is SGHVS and CDR2 is FQNEAQ in the germline V gene. CDR3 nucleotides: TGTGCCAGCAGCTTAGCTAGCGCTAGCACAGATACGCAGTATTTT. Translation: CASSLASASTDTQYF.

This CDR3 is CASSHLGTEAFF. CDR3 nucleotides: TGTGCCAGCAGCCATCTGGGGACTGAAGCTTTCTTT. The rearrangement joins TRBV6-5 to TRBJ1-1; no firm D call. This CDR3 has 12 residues. Germline CDR1 MNHEY, CDR2 SVGAGI. V was shortened by 6 bases and J by 5 bases, with 10 bases between the two germline ends.

This chain connects TRBV19 to TRBJ1-1; perhaps TRBD1 as D (6 bases). The V end lost 5 bases, the J end lost 7 bases, and 20 bases lay between the germline ends. Germline CDR1 is LNHDA and CDR2 is SQIVND (reference sequence). This CDR3 region has 15 residues. CDR3 sequence: CASSPSLGGRFEAFF. CDR3 DNA: TGTGCCAGTAGTCCCTCCTTAGGGGGTAGGTTTGAAGCTTTCTTT.

The chain uses TRBV6-5 and TRBJ2-3; D possibly matches TRBD1 or TRBD2 (6 bases each). The CDR3 sequence is 13 residues long. V dropped 8 bases and J dropped 2 bases, with 11 bases sitting between them. Germline lookup yields CDR1 MNHEY and CDR2 SVGAGI. CDR3 in amino acids: CASGGGITDTQYF. The CDR3 bases are TGTGCCAGCGGGGGCGGGATCACAGATACGCAGTATTTT.

Only one count was recorded for this clone. This chain connects TRBV6-6 to TRBJ2-7; 10 bases agree with TRBD1. In germline, CDR1 is MNHNY, CDR2 SVGAGI (reference sequence). Losses at the gene ends were 1 base for V and 1 base for J; bases not matched to a gene: 1. CDR3 length: 15 residues. The CDR3 DNA follows: TGTGCCAGCAGTTACTTGGGACAGGGGTCCTACGAGCAGTACTTC. Translation: CASSYLGQGSYEQYF.

The chain links TRBV6-1 to TRBJ1-1, with D hard to call. V was trimmed by 3 bases and J by 7 bases, leaving 6 bases between them. Per germline, CDR1 MNHNS and CDR2 SASEGT. CDR3 length equals 11 residues. CDR3 region: CASSEEDEAFF. CDR3 nucleotide sequence: TGTGCCAGCAGTGAGGAGGATGAAGCTTTCTTT.

The rearrangement joins TRBV10-3 to TRBJ1-2, with a weak D call TRBD1 (5 bases). Germline V gene lookup returns CDR1 ENHRY and CDR2 SYGVKD. Trimming cost V 6 bases and J 0 bases, with 11 bases left between them. This CDR3 spans 14 amino acids. The CDR3 nucleotides read TGTGCCATCAGCGGACAAGAAGCTAACTATGGCTACACCTTC. Translation gives CAISGQEANYGYTF.

The V and J genes are TRBV5-1 and TRBJ2-3; 9 nucleotides line up with TRBD1. The CDR3 sequence is 16 residues long. Germline V gene data show CDR1 as SGHRS and CDR2 as YFSETQ. J was trimmed by 0 bases and V by 4 bases; bases with no gene match: 6. CDR3 amino acids: CASSRAGTGSTDTQYF. DNA for the CDR3: TGCGCCAGCAGCAGGGCCGGGACAGGGAGCACAGATACGCAGTATTTT.

The CDR3 DNA sequence: TGTGCCATCAGTGAATCGGGACAAGAAACTGAAGCTTTCTTT. Translating gives CAISESGQETEAFF. This rearrangement joins TRBV10-3 to TRBJ1-1; TRBD1 might be the D (6 bases). This CDR3 comprises 14 residues. Germline V gene data show CDR1 as ENHRY and CDR2 as SYGVKD. V was clipped by 3 bases and J by 5 bases, with 13 bases between them.

V gene TRBV5-5 combines with J gene TRBJ2-1, with a tentative D call TRBD2 (6 bases). CDR3 length equals 15 residues. Germline-derived CDR1 and CDR2 are SGHKS and YYEKEE (reference sequence). Trimming removed 2 bases from V and 1 base from J, with 10 bases in between. In nucleotides, the CDR3 is TGTGCCAGCAGCTTACTAGCAAGTTCCTACAATGAGCAGTTCTTC. Protein product: CASSLLASSYNEQFF.

The chain joins TRBV9 to TRBJ1-4; D uncertain. V was cut by 0 bases and J by 5 bases, with 14 bases left in between. This CDR3 comprises 16 residues. Germline CDR1 SGDLS, CDR2 YYNGEE. The CDR3 nucleotides are TGTGCCAGCAGCGTAGCTGACGGCAGGCAGAATGAAAAACTGTTTTTT. This translates into CASSVADGRQNEKLFF.

A remark on this clone: Within the sample, other DNA sequences also encode this same CDR3. The rearrangement joins TRBV6-1 to TRBJ1-3, with unresolved D. V was clipped by 3 bases and J by 0 bases, with 6 bases between them. The CDR3 sequence is 14 residues long. Germline assignment: CDR1 MNHNS and CDR2 SASEGT. CDR3 in DNA: TGTGCCAGCAGTGACGGCGTCTCTGGAAACACCATATATTTT. Its protein is CASSDGVSGNTIYF.

This clone was seen only once. The gene calls are TRBV5-1 and TRBJ2-6; D unclear. CDR1 is SGHRS, CDR2 YFSETQ, per germline. The CDR3 loop spans 18 amino acids. Trimming shortened V by 4 bases and J by 0 bases, and 17 bases separated the two germline ends. CDR3 amino acids: CASSPPPQPSSGANVLTF. The CDR3 DNA reads TGCGCCAGCAGCCCCCCACCGCAACCTAGCTCTGGGGCCAACGTCCTGACTTTC.

The chain carries TRBV5-6 and TRBJ1-2, with D possibly being TRBD1 (5 bases). The CDR3 totals 14 residues. Germline lookup yields CDR1 SGHDT and CDR2 YYEEEE. The V gene lost 0 bases and the J gene lost 5 bases, with 11 bases spanning the gap. In nucleotides, the CDR3 is TGTGCCAGCAGCTTGGTGGGGCGCGGGTATGGCTACACCTTC. Translating it yields CASSLVGRGYGYTF.